Included here is one TCR beta chain sequence, with context. This clonotype was observed at least ten times. There is no known antigen for this receptor. No base-level quality is on record; no much larger clone is a single base apart. Bone marrow was sampled from every patient at the time of active disease. Ficoll-Hypaque density gradient centrifugation was used to isolate the bone marrow mononuclear cells. CD138-negative cells were obtained by negative selection after labeling with CD138 magnetic microbeads on a MACS separator, removing myeloma plasma cells. Flow cytometry on an Attune NxT with CD138 antibodies was used to check the purity of the isolated cells. TRIzol reagent was used to extract total RNA, which was then quantified with a NanoDrop spectrophotometer. For each patient, paired RNA-seq and IR-seq were run on the CD138-negative bone marrow sample from that patient. Including the terminal cysteine and phenylalanine, the CDR3 comprises 15 residues. Kept here is only the CDR3 DNA, which spans 45 bases and is read in frame from base 1. The germline V gene encodes CDR1 MDHEN and CDR2 SYDVKM. The junction shows trimming of 5 bases on V and 4 bases on J, and the gene matches do not reach 10 bases of it.

The sample comes from a study of read filtering for tumor transcriptome and immune sequencing (dated by TCRdb to 2018 to 2020). For the study in its entirety: Of the patients in the cohort, fewer than 20 were male and 14 were female, and their mean age was about 72 years, with a range of about 47 to 85. Per sample, about 4.05 to 11 million TCR-region mapped reads were obtained with IR-seq, compared with only about 80 to 1273 with RNA-seq. As a main aim, a read-filtering strategy for immune repertoire data was addressed, with the specific question being whether clonotypes supported by a single read should be removed. By revised international staging, about 8 patients were R-ISS I, under 20 were R-ISS II and more than five were R-ISS III. Using the same bone marrow samples, the study ran both targeted immune repertoire sequencing and bulk whole-transcriptome sequencing and then compared the TCR repertoires from each method. After DNase treatment, whole-transcriptome libraries were prepared using the TruSeq RNA Access Library Prep Kit. Here is what the overall study found, with its caveats: The correlation between IR-seq and RNA-seq shared clonotype proportions rose when single-read clonotypes were removed. Compared with RNA-seq, IR-seq captured clonotypes at much greater depth and more reliably, and a smaller IR-seq throughput was enough to identify most of the shared clonotypes. The sorted CD138-negative fraction was composed of a mixed bone marrow immune population rather than of purified T cells. Single-read clonotypes made up roughly four fifths of clonotypes but only 3% to 4% of total reads in IR-seq, compared with approximately 75% of clonotypes and more than 40% of reads in RNA-seq.

Starting from 350 to 450 ng RNA, TCR libraries were constructed with the Immunoverse kit using molecular barcoded adaptors that cover the alpha/delta and beta/gamma chains. The same RNA used for transcriptome sequencing was used for TCR library preparation. Sequencing of TCR libraries was carried out on an Illumina HiSeq 4000 with 2 x 150 cycles. In the source study's methods: Using MiXCR, which included quality filtering and error correction, TCR reads were aligned to human V, D, J and C references and then assembled into CDR3 clonotypes. The tcR package in R was used for analysis of clonotype counts and gene usage diversity. For inspection of raw mapping reads, RNA-seq reads were mapped by STAR aligner version 2.5.3a onto GRCh37 of the human genome. To test the effect of sequencing depth on detected clonotypes, IR-seq fastq files were randomly downsampled using Seqtk 1.3. In-frame beta chains were kept once TCRdb had trimmed the public reads at Q25 with fastp and called clones with MiXCR. One record per CDR3 amino acid sequence lists the most common genes and DNA. The V and J calls, along with clone size, are taken from TCRdb and not from the paper's own processing. The sample contains some 130,000 distinct CDR3 sequences, 10% to 15% of them found a single time. The ten largest account for approximately 11% of the sample.

The chain was built from TRBV28 and TRBJ1-1; a stretch of 7 junction bases matches TRBD1. Sequences were obtained from a population of CD138-negative cells sorted from bone marrow. The sample's cell subset or site label, in plain terms: bone marrow mononuclear cells depleted of CD138+ plasma/myeloma cells by negative magnetic selection. This clonotype was obtained from a donor at least 40 years old with multiple myeloma. This receptor has the CDR3 CASSQPLTGSTEAFF. The sequenced DNA: TGTGCCAGCAGTCAGCCCTTGACAGGGAGCACTGAAGCTTTCTTT.